What follows are 21 T cell receptor beta chains derived from one specimen sequenced in a study of patients and donors after allogeneic stem cell transplantation. In TCRdb, the RT-PCR reads were re-called with MiXCR into one record per CDR3 protein. The table records around 150,000 distinct CDR3 sequences, 37% of them present only once. Material for sequencing was blood, either unsorted or a sorted T cell fraction (not recorded which). All receptors derive from a human donor who was either an allogeneic HSCT recipient or a stem cell or donor lymphocyte infusion donor (not recorded which). It is not recorded whose cells these are; they may come from a transplant donor.

A few counts support this clonotype. The V and J genes are TRBV19 and TRBJ1-5; maybe TRBD1 (6 bases). V was pared by 7 bases and J by 5 bases, with 21 bases between. CDR1 LNHDA and CDR2 SQIVND come from the germline V gene (reference sequence). This CDR3 has 16 amino acids. The CDR3 protein is CASTPLRTALHQPQHF. CDR3 bases: TGTGCCAGTACCCCACTCAGGACAGCACTTCATCAGCCCCAGCATTTT.

This clonotype was observed a few times. This rearrangement joins TRBV9 to TRBJ1-5; 9 bases are a match to TRBD1. The V gene's germline CDR1 is SGDLS and CDR2 YYNGEE. CDR3 size: 15 residues. V was pared by 3 bases and J by 5 bases, with 6 bases of the junction left unmatched. The DNA for the CDR3 is TGTGCCAGCAGCGGGGGACAGGGAAGAGATCAGCCCCAGCATTTT. It is translated as CASSGGQGRDQPQHF.

The J gene is TRBJ1-2, the V gene TRBV2, with D maybe TRBD1 (5 bases). Germline V gene data show CDR1 as SNHLY and CDR2 as FYNNEI. CDR3 length: 14 residues. V was cut by 5 bases and J by 1 base, with 11 bases left in between. The CDR3, as DNA: TGTGCCAGCAGTTGGCTCAGGGTTAACTATGGCTACACCTTC. Residues: CASSWLRVNYGYTF.

The rearrangement joins TRBV24-1 to TRBJ2-3; 10 bases map to TRBD1. The CDR3 has 15 amino acids. The trim removed 1 base at V and 4 bases at J, leaving 1 base unmatched. Germline CDR1 KGHDR, CDR2 SFDVKD. CDR3 in amino acids: CATSDLGTGADTQYF. In DNA form, the CDR3 reads TGTGCCACCAGTGATTTAGGGACAGGGGCAGATACGCAGTATTTT.

This clonotype was seen a few times. This rearrangement joins TRBV29-1 to TRBJ1-1; D ambiguous. The germline gives CDR1 SQVTM, CDR2 ANQGSEA. V gave up 5 bases and J gave up 0 bases, with 7 bases separating them. The CDR3 runs to 12 residues. This CDR3 is CSVSTVNTEAFF. CDR3 nucleotide sequence: TGCAGCGTTTCTACAGTGAACACTGAAGCTTTCTTT. The variable domain in full, with the rest retrieved from reference TRBV29-1 and TRBJ1-1, is SAVISQKPSRDICQRGTSLTIQCQVDSQVTMMFWYRQQPGQSLTLIATANQGSEATYESGFVIDKFPISRPNLTFSTLTVSNMSPEDSSIYLCSVSTVNTEAFFGQGTRLTVV.

The table lists this clonotype with many counts. V gene TRBV7-6 combines with J gene TRBJ1-3, with D possibly TRBD1 on 6 matching bases. V was clipped by 1 base and J by 0 bases, with 7 bases between them. The CDR3 totals 15 residues. Germline V gene lookup returns CDR1 SGHVS and CDR2 FNYEAQ. The CDR3 loop reads CASSLGTDSGNTIYF. In DNA form, the CDR3 reads TGTGCCAGCAGCTTAGGGACAGACTCTGGAAACACCATATATTTT.

V usage is TRBV20-1 and J usage is TRBJ1-1; the D gene is possibly TRBD1 (6 bases). There are 15 residues in the CDR3. The germline V gene has CDR1 DFQATT and CDR2 SNEGSKA (reference sequence). The V gene lost 4 bases and the J gene lost 4 bases, with 19 bases spanning the gap. CDR3 region: CSATLWGGGTTEAFF. In DNA, the CDR3 is TGCAGTGCTACCCTTTGGGGAGGGGGGACCACTGAAGCTTTCTTT.

This chain joins TRBV6-5 and TRBJ1-6; D is ambiguous. There are 16 residues in the CDR3. The germline CDR1 and CDR2 sequences are MNHEY and SVGAGI. V shed 8 bases and J shed 0 bases, with 14 bases lying between them. The CDR3 DNA reads TGTGCCAGCGGCACCCTCAAGAGCTCCTATAATTCACCCCTCCACTTT. Protein: CASGTLKSSYNSPLHF.

The chain joins TRBV12-3 or TRBV12-4 to TRBJ1-2; tentative D call: TRBD1 (6 bases). The ends were cut back, 5 bases at V and 6 bases at J, with 16 bases in the middle. The CDR3 spans 14 residues. CDR3 in amino acids: CASSPRTVRDGYTF. Here the CDR3 DNA reads TGTGCCAGCAGTCCAAGGACAGTACGAGATGGCTACACCTTC.

There are a few counts of this clonotype. This chain joins TRBV20-1 and TRBJ1-1; the D gene is possibly TRBD1 (6 bases). Germline lookup yields CDR1 DFQATT and CDR2 SNEGSKA (reference sequence). This CDR3 comprises 16 residues. With 0 bases removed from V and 0 bases from J, the gap between germline ends came to 14 bases. The CDR3 sequence: CSARDATGFLNTEAFF. CDR3 bases: TGCAGTGCTAGAGATGCTACAGGGTTTTTGAACACTGAAGCTTTCTTT.

The chain has TRBV6-1 and TRBJ1-3, with D unclear. Germline CDR1 MNHNS, CDR2 SASEGT. This CDR3 has 17 residues. Trimming took off 0 bases at V and 0 bases at J, with 12 bases between the two ends. The CDR3 reads CASSEALWEFSGNTIYF. CDR3 bases: TGTGCCAGCAGTGAAGCGCTTTGGGAGTTCTCTGGAAACACCATATATTTT.

For the CDR3, the DNA is TGTGCCAGCAGTTTCCCGAGGGTGGACTATGGCTACACCTTC. Translation: CASSFPRVDYGYTF. This chain uses TRBV12-3 or TRBV12-4 with TRBJ1-2, with D unresolved. This CDR3 has 14 residues. V was pared by 3 bases and J by 3 bases, with 11 bases between.

This clonotype has only a few counts. V gene TRBV6-6 combines with J gene TRBJ1-3; D gene unclear. CDR1 is MNHNY and CDR2 is SVGAGI in the germline V gene (reference sequence). The CDR3 runs 10 residues. V gave up 2 bases and J gave up 13 bases, with 6 bases separating them. The CDR3 sequence is CASSYARIYF. The CDR3 bases are TGTGCCAGCAGTTACGCCCGGATATATTTT.

J is TRBJ1-6 and V is TRBV6-5; D is perhaps TRBD1 (6 bases). The germline V gene has CDR1 MNHEY and CDR2 SVGAGI. Trimming stripped 4 bases from V and 9 bases from J, with 19 bases between. This CDR3 spans 16 amino acids. CDR3 nucleotides: TGTGCCAGCAGTTTTCTCAGGGGTGTTTCCATTTCACCCCTCCACTTT. This encodes CASSFLRGVSISPLHF.

In this sample, this clonotype turned up a few times. The rearrangement joins TRBV20-1 to TRBJ2-7; D is perhaps TRBD2 (6 bases). The CDR3 has 14 residues. The germline V gene has CDR1 DFQATT and CDR2 SNEGSKA (reference sequence). With 3 bases removed from V and 1 base from J, the gap between germline ends came to 13 bases. The CDR3 loop is CSARYRDLSYEQYF. The DNA of the CDR3 is TGCAGTGCTAGGTACCGGGACTTATCCTACGAGCAGTACTTC.

V gene TRBV28 combines with J gene TRBJ1-6; D is unclear. The CDR3 totals 12 residues. V was clipped by 5 bases and J by 10 bases, with 9 bases between them. Germline V gene sequence: CDR1 MDHEN, CDR2 SYDVKM. The CDR3 loop is CASSTGKSPLHF. CDR3 bases: TGTGCCAGCAGTACCGGAAAATCACCCCTCCACTTT.

The rearrangement uses TRBV4-1 and TRBJ2-1, with 9 positions matching TRBD2. Looked up from germline, CDR1 is MGHRA and CDR2 is YSYEKL. Trimming removed 6 bases from V and 6 bases from J; junction bases left unmatched: 6. This CDR3 has 14 amino acids. This chain's CDR3 is CASRVAGGPNEQFF. CDR3 coding DNA: TGCGCCAGCAGGGTGGCGGGGGGGCCCAATGAGCAGTTCTTC.

This clonotype was recorded a few times. The rearrangement joins TRBV15 to TRBJ1-5; D is ambiguous. V lost 1 base, J lost 2 bases, and 6 bases lay in between. Germline CDR1 is LNHNV and CDR2 is YYDKDF (reference sequence). The length of the CDR3 is 14 residues. CDR3 nucleotides: TGTGCCACCAGCAGAGGTGGGGGCAATCAGCCCCAGCATTTT. Protein product: CATSRGGGNQPQHF.

The rearrangement uses TRBV28 and TRBJ1-2; D is undetermined. The CDR3 totals 14 residues. The germline V and J ends were trimmed by 6 bases and 2 bases, with 13 bases remaining between them. Per germline, CDR1 MDHEN and CDR2 SYDVKM. The CDR3 region has the DNA TGTGCCAGCAGGGCTCCGGGTCCAAACTATGGCTACACCTTC. This gives the protein CASRAPGPNYGYTF.

This chain links TRBV5-1 with TRBJ1-1, with TRBD1 as a possible D gene (6 bases). Per the germline V gene, CDR1 is SGHRS and CDR2 is YFSETQ. V lost 3 bases, J lost 0 bases, and 24 bases lay in between. The CDR3 is made up of 19 amino acids. The CDR3 here is CASSSRQAGAGRLNTEAFF. The DNA of the CDR3 is TGCGCCAGCAGCTCCCGACAGGCAGGGGCTGGGCGCCTGAACACTGAAGCTTTCTTT.

This clonotype came up a few times. The chain combines TRBV12-3 or TRBV12-4 with TRBJ2-3; D is unclear. V shed 5 bases and J shed 4 bases, with 16 bases lying between them. The CDR3 has 15 amino acids. The CDR3 loop reads CASSPSAHKADTQYF. In DNA, the CDR3 is TGTGCCAGCAGTCCAAGCGCCCACAAGGCAGATACGCAGTATTTT.